The TCR beta chain described here comes from a study of cytomegalovirus exposure and HLA in healthy donors. Notes on the study in general: A few CMV-associated chains were confirmed in vitro to be specific for CMV antigens.

Germline V gene lookup returns CDR1 SGDLS and CDR2 YYNGEE. This CDR3 contains 13 residues. V was cut by 7 bases and J by 4 bases, with 14 bases left in between. A note on this clone: No antigen is known for it.

Those who donated were healthy bone marrow donors. The PCR was carried out with 60 Vbeta primers and 13 Jbeta primers. Sequencing used immunoSEQ multiplex PCR; TCRdb keeps in-frame clones, though not all of them. This table has 150,000 to 200,000 clones, roughly four fifths appearing once. V usage is TRBV9 and J usage is TRBJ1-2; D is undetermined. Sequences were obtained from PBMCs. This TCR was sampled from a young woman in good health and CMV-seropositive. The CDR3 DNA follows: TGTGCCAGCGACTCCGGCCGAGGCTATGGCTACACCTTC. It specifies CASDSGRGYGYTF. The complete variable domain, with remaining parts taken from reference TRBV9 and TRBJ1-2, reads DSGVTQTPKHLITATGQRVTLRCSPRSGDLSVYWYQQSLDQGLQFLIQYYNGEERAKGNILERFSAQQFPDLHSELNLSSLELGDSALYFCASDSGRGYGYTFGSGTRLTVV.